The source of this T cell receptor beta chain is a study of OX40 agonist ivuxolimab in advanced cancers. Study-wide background: It was ivuxolimab, an agonistic anti-OX40 (CD134) antibody, that patients were treated with. Ivuxolimab was administered intravenously to patients at 0.01 to 10 mg/kg every 2 weeks. Three patients responded partially, comprising one with hepatocellular carcinoma and two with cutaneous melanoma.

The CDR3 sequence is 16 residues long. V dropped 0 bases and J dropped 6; count of bases not matched to a gene: 5. Germline loops: CDR1 LGHNA, CDR2 YNFKEQ. Measured with immunoSEQ multiplex PCR; TCRdb has only the in-frame clones, and not every one. Of about 72,000 clones listed, 85% to 90% are singletons. With regard to this clone: What it recognizes is unknown.

Study findings and constraints: The average count of expanded clones was higher among CD8+ T cells than among CD4+.

This clonotype was sampled from an adult with an advanced solid tumor such as melanoma, head and neck, liver or kidney cancer. Sequencing used CD4+ or CD8+ T cells sorted from blood, obtained in a trial of the OX40 agonist ivuxolimab. This chain links TRBV4-2 with TRBJ2-1; 10 bases are a match to TRBD2. For the CDR3, the DNA is TGTGCCAGCAGCCAAGAAAAAACTAGCGGGACCAATGAGCAGTTCTTC. It specifies CASSQEKTSGTNEQFF.